These T cell receptor beta chains were read from a single sample in a study of T cells in lung cancer brain metastases. Libraries were prepared by immunoSEQ multiplex PCR; TCRdb keeps only in-frame clonotypes and omits some of them. There are some 2,200 clones in the sample; around 90% occur only once, and around 3.7% lies in the top ten. The material sequenced was tumor tissue from the primary lung tumor. Every receptor here comes from a man in his 70s with non-small cell lung cancer. Both conserved end residues are trimmed from each CDR3. Fields, in order: V gene, D gene, CDR3 protein. The D gene is left open where the match is weak.

v_gene: TRBV27
d_gene: NA
CDR3aa: ASRTLASYEQY

v_gene: TRBV5-1
d_gene: NA
CDR3aa: ASVGGLNTGELF

v_gene: TRBV5-6
d_gene: TRBD2
CDR3aa: ASSLALASGRASVLGQF

v_gene: TRBV5-1
d_gene: NA
CDR3aa: ASSLGIGDTDTQY

v_gene: TRBV7-2
d_gene: NA
CDR3aa: ASSIDSSGTTGELF

v_gene: TRBV5-4
d_gene: NA
CDR3aa: ASSLVGGRDGYT

v_gene: TRBV18
d_gene: TRBD1
CDR3aa: ATSATGVTEAF

v_gene: TRBV11-2
d_gene: NA
CDR3aa: ASSSEGVGGYT

v_gene: TRBV7-9
d_gene: TRBD1
CDR3aa: ASSSPTGEETQY

v_gene: TRBV4-2
d_gene: TRBD2
CDR3aa: ASSQVSSGRAGTDTQY

v_gene: TRBV10-1
d_gene: NA
CDR3aa: ASRRRNTDTQY

v_gene: TRBV19
d_gene: NA
CDR3aa: ASSFHRTDTQY

v_gene: TRBV18
d_gene: TRBD1
CDR3aa: ASSPPGTGLTDTQY

v_gene: TRBV5-4
d_gene: TRBD2
CDR3aa: ASSSGLVGTDTQY

v_gene: TRBV28
d_gene: TRBD1
CDR3aa: ASSQLPGQNQPQH

v_gene: TRBV7-2
d_gene: TRBD1
CDR3aa: ASSLRQGAQPQH

v_gene: TRBV19
d_gene: NA
CDR3aa: ASMLYNEQF

v_gene: TRBV5-1
d_gene: NA
CDR3aa: ASSSGQPSSGANVLT

v_gene: TRBV28
d_gene: TRBD1
CDR3aa: ASSLTGGNTEAF

v_gene: TRBV30
d_gene: NA
CDR3aa: AWELTPSITRGVYEQY

v_gene: TRBV4-2
d_gene: TRBD1
CDR3aa: ASSQERQGLPTNEKLF

v_gene: TRBV4-1
d_gene: TRBD1
CDR3aa: ASSLRDRGYEQY

v_gene: TRBV5-4
d_gene: TRBD2
CDR3aa: ASSLTSGAYNEQF

v_gene: TRBV18
d_gene: TRBD2
CDR3aa: ASSPPSGRRNEQF

v_gene: TRBV4-2
d_gene: TRBD2
CDR3aa: ASSQEREWSYNEQF

v_gene: TRBV7-2
d_gene: TRBD1
CDR3aa: ASSPSDRDYGYT

v_gene: TRBV9
d_gene: TRBD1
CDR3aa: ASSPGQGGRETQY

v_gene: TRBV7-3
d_gene: NA
CDR3aa: ASSPMGGRSSYNEQF

v_gene: TRBV5-1
d_gene: NA
CDR3aa: ASSSAGLANYGYT

v_gene: TRBV11-3
d_gene: TRBD1
CDR3aa: ASSRTGKETQY

v_gene: TRBV10-3
d_gene: TRBD1
CDR3aa: AISEGTGVSQPQH

v_gene: TRBV11-3
d_gene: TRBD1
CDR3aa: ASSLAQGANEQY

v_gene: TRBV27
d_gene: NA
CDR3aa: ASRSVGQRIYEQY

v_gene: TRBV7-9
d_gene: TRBD1
CDR3aa: ASSPGRNRGEGYT

v_gene: TRBV18
d_gene: NA
CDR3aa: ASSPALGQPQH

v_gene: TRBV4-2
d_gene: NA
CDR3aa: ASSQVVGYNEQF

v_gene: TRBV2
d_gene: NA
CDR3aa: ASSEYAGRGNQPQH

v_gene: TRBV7-2
d_gene: NA
CDR3aa: ASRRGYEQY

v_gene: TRBV7-3
d_gene: NA
CDR3aa: ASSLGKDDEQF

v_gene: TRBV13
d_gene: TRBD1
CDR3aa: ASSLQGGEAF

v_gene: TRBV12-5
d_gene: TRBD1
CDR3aa: ASGLATTGADTGELF

v_gene: TRBV20-1
d_gene: NA
CDR3aa: SASGTEAF

v_gene: TRBV9
d_gene: TRBD2
CDR3aa: ASSVTSGYTDTQY

v_gene: TRBV9
d_gene: NA
CDR3aa: ASSDRDTIYGYT

v_gene: TRBV6-5
d_gene: TRBD1
CDR3aa: ASSRTGGDTQY

v_gene: TRBV5-1
d_gene: TRBD1
CDR3aa: ASSATGEGNEKLF

v_gene: TRBV9
d_gene: NA
CDR3aa: ASSVAGTGGEKLF

v_gene: TRBV18
d_gene: NA
CDR3aa: ASGGESNQPQH

v_gene: TRBV27
d_gene: TRBD1
CDR3aa: ASSTGQRKNIQY

v_gene: TRBV28
d_gene: NA
CDR3aa: ASSGVRSTEAF

v_gene: TRBV7-9
d_gene: TRBD1
CDR3aa: ASSLGGDRGTPLH

v_gene: TRBV7-3
d_gene: TRBD1
CDR3aa: ASSQNPGGIYGYT